This TCR beta chain was sequenced for a study of OX40 agonist ivuxolimab in advanced cancers. This clone was observed a handful of times. Germline V CDR1 and CDR2: SNHLY, FYNNEI. The CDR3 length is 13 residues. V lost 10 bases and J lost 4, with 16 bases in between. The method was immunoSEQ multiplex PCR; TCRdb's version includes in-frame clones alone and lacks a portion of them. The table lists under 15,000 clones, around 69% of them singletons. This chain joins TRBV2 and TRBJ1-2; possible D gene TRBD1, 6 bases. This clonotype was obtained from an adult with an advanced solid tumor such as melanoma, head and neck, liver or kidney cancer. The source material was CD4+ or CD8+ T cells sorted from blood, sampled in a trial of the OX40 agonist ivuxolimab. CDR3 amino acids: CATRGGDGYGYTF. The DNA for the CDR3 is TGTGCCACACGAGGGGGGGACGGCTATGGCTACACCTTC.